Listed below are T cell receptor beta chains from one sample, sequenced in a study of T cell repertoires in cytomegalovirus infection. One entry per CDR3 protein, called by TCRdb with MiXCR from the reads. Among about 89,000 distinct CDR3 sequences listed, approximately 30% were seen once. The antigens for these receptors are not known. The specimen was CD8+ T cells from cultured PBMCs, collected from culture after CMV antigen stimulation. These receptor sequences come from a human donor in good health (CMV status not recorded). Some clones in this sample may be carry-over from other donors' samples. Both conserved end residues are trimmed from each CDR3.

>TRBV4-1|TRBJ2-5
ASSQTPSGGLQETQY
>TRBV5-8|TRBJ1-3
ASSLYTGGNTIY
>TRBV19|TRBJ1-2
ASSMGIRYGYT
>TRBV28|TRBJ1-3
ASSPGLGGNTIY
>TRBV5-5|TRBJ2-7
ASSPPGGQGAYEQY
>TRBV12-3/TRBV12-4|TRBJ2-3
ASSSNAGAPLATDTQY
>TRBV15|TRBJ2-1
ATSRDLGVRGYNEQF
>TRBV7-2|TRBJ1-2
ASSPQGNRGYT
>TRBV2|TRBJ1-5
ASSGGGTNQPQH
>TRBV28|TRBJ1-6
ASRTRSSYNSPLH
>TRBV11-2|TRBJ2-5
ASTEQGIEETQY
>TRBV7-4|TRBJ2-3
ASSSLADTQY
>TRBV12-3/TRBV12-4|TRBJ2-7
ASSLSTEQY
>TRBV11-3|TRBJ2-3
ASSLGGSYTDTQY